This T cell receptor beta chain was profiled in a study of blood T cells in healthy people across ages. Through a sample-barcoded 5' primer and a J-beta primer mix, a second PCR was run for roughly 6 to 11 cycles. TCRdb re-derived calls from the 5' RACE reads in MiXCR, one entry per CDR3 protein. The sample shows some 900,000 distinct CDR3 sequences, around 46% of them seen only once. The germline V and J ends were trimmed by 10 bases and 6 bases, with 10 bases remaining between them. This CDR3 comprises 12 residues. Germline CDR1 and CDR2: MNHNS and SASEGT. This sequence was found in a man between 25 and 39 years old in good health. Sequencing was done on a sample of blood. This chain connects TRBV6-1 to TRBJ1-6; no definite D call. In DNA, the CDR3 is TGTGCCACCTCGGCGAGTAATTCACCCCTCCACTTT. Translating gives CATSASNSPLHF.